A selection of T cell receptor beta chains follows, all from one sample in a study of blood T cell repertoires in COVID-19. TCRdb's copy holds only in-frame clones and misses some; the assay was immunoSEQ multiplex PCR. The table has over 200,000 clones, nearly 90% seen once. Sample: PBMCs or T cells enriched from blood (not recorded which). These receptors were collected from a man younger than 45 who had recovered from COVID-19. Both conserved end residues are part of each CDR3. A D gene is named only where the DNA matches it firmly. Part of the rows lack a size; the others show once, few, many or a class for expanded clones.

>.|.|TRBV7-3|TRBJ2-1
CASSQVGAPNEQFF
TGTGCCAGCAGCCAGGTGGGGGCCCCCAATGAGCAGTTCTTC
>.|.|TRBV13|TRBJ2-7
CASSLIPQGNVEQYF
TGTGCCAGCAGCTTAATCCCCCAGGGGAATGTTGAGCAGTACTTC
>.|TRBD1|TRBV5-6|TRBJ2-6
CASSLDRARSGANVLTF
TGTGCCAGCAGCCTCGACAGGGCCCGGTCTGGGGCCAACGTCCTGACTTTC
>.|TRBD1|TRBV10-3|TRBJ1-2
CATTIDRVSYTF
TGTGCCACTACCATCGACAGGGTGAGCTACACCTTC
>.|.|TRBV9|TRBJ2-3
CASSVIAGRTDTQYF
TGTGCCAGCAGCGTAATTGCGGGGCGCACAGATACGCAGTATTTT
>.|.|TRBV2|TRBJ2-5
CASRGDWQETQYF
TGTGCGTCTCGAGGGGACTGGCAAGAGACCCAGTACTTC
>.|.|TRBV7-2|TRBJ1-6
CASSLGSGEISPLHF
TGTGCCAGCAGCTTAGGGTCAGGGGAAATTTCACCCCTCCACTTT
>.|.|TRBV5-8|TRBJ2-6
CASSLAVTGANVLTF
TGTGCCAGCAGCTTGGCAGTAACTGGGGCCAACGTCCTGACTTTC
>.|TRBD2|TRBV18|TRBJ2-4
CASSPWTSGSSKNIQYF
TGTGCCAGCTCACCATGGACTAGCGGGAGTTCCAAAAACATTCAGTACTTC
>.|.|TRBV4-3|TRBJ2-2
CASSQDPRTARNTGELFF
TGCGCCAGCAGCCAAGATCCCCGGACAGCAAGGAACACCGGGGAGCTGTTTTTT
>.|TRBD1|TRBV11-3|TRBJ2-4
CASSPGGGLKNIQYF
TGTGCCAGCAGCCCAGGGGGCGGGCTGAAAAACATTCAGTACTTC
>.|.|TRBV10-1|TRBJ2-3
CASSESYGAQYF
TGCGCCAGCAGTGAGTCGTACGGAGCGCAGTATTTT
>.|.|TRBV11-2|TRBJ2-1
CVVPSSYNEQFF
TGTGTGGTCCCGAGCTCCTACAATGAGCAGTTCTTC
>.|.|TRBV5-1|TRBJ1-4
CASTSVGGTTNEKLFF
TGCGCCAGCACCTCAGTGGGGGGGACAACTAATGAAAAACTGTTTTTT
>.|TRBD1|TRBV9|TRBJ2-5
CASSTRDRGEETQYF
TGTGCCAGCAGCACCCGGGACAGGGGGGAAGAGACCCAGTACTTC
>.|.|TRBV10-3|TRBJ2-7
CATAAEYEQYF
TGTGCCACCGCCGCAGAATACGAGCAGTACTTC
>.|.|TRBV2|TRBJ1-2
CASSGQSNYGYTF
TGTGCCAGCAGTGGACAGTCAAACTATGGCTACACCTTC
>.|.|TRBV5-1|TRBJ1-4
CASSLGGLANEKLFF
TGCGCCAGCAGCTTGGGGGGGCTAGCTAATGAAAAACTGTTTTTT
>.|.|TRBV19|TRBJ2-2
CASRFTGELFF
TGTGCCAGCCGGTTCACCGGGGAGCTGTTTTTT
>few|.|TRBV16|TRBJ1-2
CASSPQAGIDYTF
TGTGCCAGCAGCCCACAGGCCGGAATTGACTACACCTTC
>once|TRBD1|TRBV15|TRBJ2-3
CATSRDRTGKGYF
TGTGCCACCAGCAGAGACCGGACAGGGAAGGGGTATTTT
>once|TRBD2|TRBV7-2|TRBJ2-7
CASSLRIAGGHYEQYF
TGTGCCAGCAGCTTAAGGATAGCGGGGGGGCATTACGAGCAGTACTTC
>.|TRBD2|TRBV28|TRBJ2-1
CASLGTSNEQFF
TGTGCCAGCCTTGGGACTAGCAATGAGCAGTTCTTC
>.|TRBD1|TRBV5-1|TRBJ2-5
CASSLGGTEIQETQYF
TGCGCCAGCAGCTTGGGAGGGACAGAGATACAAGAGACCCAGTACTTC
>.|.|TRBV12-3/TRBV12-4|TRBJ2-7
CASRPQGYEQYF
TGTGCCAGCAGACCACAGGGCTACGAGCAGTACTTC
>.|.|TRBV5-1|TRBJ2-1
CASSTQTGLNNEQFF
TGCGCCAGCAGCACTCAGACGGGACTCAACAATGAGCAGTTCTTC
>few|TRBD1|TRBV6-6|TRBJ2-7
CASRETGPTYEQYF
TGTGCCAGCAGAGAGACAGGGCCTACCTACGAGCAGTACTTC
>.|.|TRBV5-6|TRBJ2-5
CASRLTEPMVKTQYF
TGTGCCAGCAGACTGACAGAGCCAATGGTGAAGACCCAGTACTTC
>.|TRBD1|TRBV19|TRBJ1-5
CASSKDRVDNQPQHF
TGTGCCAGTAGTAAGGACAGGGTCGACAATCAGCCCCAGCATTTT
>once|TRBD2|TRBV7-2|TRBJ2-1
CASSFGGSSNEQFF
TGTGCCAGCAGCTTTGGCGGGAGTTCCAATGAGCAGTTCTTC
>.|TRBD2|TRBV7-2|TRBJ2-4
CASSLVGTSGINIQYF
TGTGCCAGCAGCTTAGTAGGCACTAGCGGGATAAACATTCAGTACTTC
>.|.|TRBV30|TRBJ2-7
CAWSRSYEQYF
TGTGCCTGGAGCAGGTCCTACGAGCAGTACTTC
>once|.|TRBV30|TRBJ1-6
CAWSPSSYNSPLHF
TGTGCCTGGAGTCCGAGCTCCTATAATTCACCCCTCCACTTT
>once|TRBD2|TRBV27|TRBJ2-1
CASSLMSAGGPIYNEQFF
TGTGCCAGCAGTTTAATGTCGGCGGGAGGGCCAATATACAATGAGCAGTTCTTC
>.|.|TRBV7-2|TRBJ2-7
CASSLGRGLAGSYEQYF
TGTGCCAGCAGCTTAGGGAGGGGGCTAGCGGGTTCCTACGAGCAGTACTTC
>.|.|TRBV24-1|TRBJ2-3
CATSGRGSTDTQYF
TGTGCCACCAGTGGCCGCGGGAGCACAGATACGCAGTATTTT